One sample yielded the 16 T cell receptor beta chains listed below, sequenced in a study of metastatic and nonmetastatic thyroid tumors (dated by TCRdb to the early 2020s). Receptor libraries were prepared by PCR. For sequencing, an Illumina HiSeq 4000 was employed. The public sequencing data were trimmed at Q25 with fastp and processed into clonotypes with MiXCR by TCRdb, which kept only in-frame beta chains. The table for this sample lists over 7,500 clones; around 29% of them were counted only once. The top ten clonotypes cover roughly 21% of the sample. Before undergoing thyroid surgery, none of the patients had been given any kind of treatment. What was sequenced was tumor tissue. Receptors originate from a female donor with papillary thyroid cancer or a benign thyroid nodule (not recorded which). Some clones in this sample may be carry-over from other donors' samples.

Concerning this clone: The germline gene is not matched at one end of the junction; a read error may be the cause. Other DNA sequences from this sample encode an identical CDR3 as well. This CDR3 reads CATSHRPVETQYF. The DNA of the CDR3 is TGTGCAACCAGCCACAGGCCAGTAGAGACCCAGTACTTC. This rearrangement joins TRBV24-1 to TRBJ2-5; a possible D gene is TRBD1 (5 bases). Germline V gene data show CDR1 as KGHDR and CDR2 as SFDVKD. This CDR3 has 13 amino acids.

On this clone: A much larger clone sits a single nucleotide away, making a read error possible. V is TRBV4-2 and J is TRBJ2-6, with D maybe TRBD2 (5 bases). Germline loops: CDR1 LGHNA, CDR2 YNFKEQ. V lost 4 bases, J lost 1 base, and 14 bases lay in between. There are 17 residues in the CDR3. The CDR3, as DNA: TGTGCCAGCAGCCCGTGGGAGTTGTCATCTGGGGCCAACGTCCTGACTTTC. As protein: CASSPWELSSGANVLTF.

Concerning this clone itself: At one of its ends the junction is not consistent with the germline gene, which may arise from a read error. The chain combines TRBV7-9 with TRBJ2-5; D is possibly TRBD2 (6 bases). Looked up from germline, CDR1 is SEHNR and CDR2 is FQNEAQ (reference sequence). The length of the CDR3 is 15 residues. CDR3: CASSPGDASVETHYF. CDR3 nucleotide sequence: TGTGCCAGCAGCCCCGGGGACGCTAGCGTAGAGACCCATTACTTC.

The CDR3 bases are TGTGCCAGTAGTATAGCCCCCCTCAATGAGCAGTTCTTC. Translated, it gives CASSIAPLNEQFF. This sequence joins TRBV19 and TRBJ2-1; no clear D. The V gene lost 1 base and the J gene lost 6 bases, with 7 bases spanning the gap. Germline CDR1 is LNHDA and CDR2 is SQIVND (reference sequence). The CDR3 is 13 amino acids.

This clone was seen only a few times. V usage is TRBV15 and J usage is TRBJ1-2; tentatively, D is TRBD1 (6 bases). Trimming removed 8 bases at V and 4 bases at J, with 11 bases between. The germline V gene has CDR1 LNHNV and CDR2 YYDKDF (reference sequence). This CDR3 comprises 12 residues. The DNA of the CDR3 is TGTGCCACCTCGGCAGGGGCCTATGGCTACACCTTC. Encoded protein: CATSAGAYGYTF.

This clone has a handful of counts. The CDR3 DNA reads as TGTGCCAGCTCGTGGAGGGCGGATCAGCCCCAGCATTTT. The encoded protein is CASSWRADQPQHF. The rearrangement joins TRBV27 to TRBJ1-5; D remains unclear. Germline CDR1 reads MNHEY; CDR2 reads SMNVEV (reference sequence). V dropped 8 bases and J dropped 5 bases, with 13 bases sitting between them. The CDR3 runs to 13 residues.

Within the sample, this clone is medium-sized. V and J are TRBV2 and TRBJ2-7, with 8 bases fitting TRBD1. CDR3 length equals 13 residues. J was trimmed by 2 bases and V by 7 bases; bases with no gene match: 4. Germline CDR1 and CDR2: SNHLY and FYNNEI. The CDR3 nucleotides are TGTGCCAGCAAGGGGACAGGAACCTACGAGCAGTACTTC. This sequence encodes CASKGTGTYEQYF.

This clone appeared a few times. The chain uses TRBV20-1 and TRBJ2-3; D remains unclear. Germline V gene lookup returns CDR1 DFQATT and CDR2 SNEGSKA (reference sequence). V was trimmed by 3 bases and J by 2 bases, leaving 18 bases between them. The CDR3 totals 16 residues. The CDR3 sequence: CSARGCIGSYTDTQYF. In DNA, the CDR3 is TGCAGTGCTAGGGGGTGTATCGGGTCTTACACAGATACGCAGTATTTT.

In its sample, this clone ranks as medium-sized. The chain has TRBV11-2 and TRBJ2-7; 10 bases match TRBD1. V gave up 2 bases and J gave up 1 base; unmatched junction bases: 8. The CDR3 has 17 residues. The germline CDR1 and CDR2 sequences are SGHAT and FQNNGV. Here the CDR3 DNA reads TGTGCCAGCAGCTTAAGGGGTGGGACAGGGGTGTCCTACGAGCAGTACTTC. This sequence encodes CASSLRGGTGVSYEQYF.

The chain employs TRBV10-3 and TRBJ1-1; D gene uncertain. CDR3 length equals 12 residues. From germline, CDR1 is ENHRY and CDR2 SYGVKD. Trimming pared 10 bases from V and 4 bases from J, leaving 13 bases between. CDR3 coding DNA: TGTGCCACCCAAGCGGAGGGCACTGAAGCTTTCTTT. Its protein product is CATQAEGTEAFF.

V is TRBV18 and J is TRBJ2-7; D not certain. V lost 3 bases to trimming and J lost 3 bases, with 12 bases between them. Looked up from germline, CDR1 is KGHSH and CDR2 is LQKENI. The CDR3 is 14 residues long. This chain's CDR3 is CASSPGRAHYEQYF. In DNA form, the CDR3 reads TGTGCCAGCTCACCGGGCCGGGCCCACTACGAGCAGTACTTC.

This clone has a count of ten or more. The chain carries TRBV6-4 and TRBJ2-6, with D perhaps being TRBD1 or TRBD2 (6 bases each). V gave up 4 bases and J gave up 0 bases, with 16 bases separating them. The CDR3 runs to 18 residues. CDR1 and CDR2 from the germline V gene are MRHNA and SNTAGT. The CDR3 reads CASSGGRTEGSGANVLTF. CDR3 DNA: TGTGCCAGCAGTGGGGGGAGGACAGAAGGCTCTGGGGCCAACGTCCTGACTTTC.

There are many counts of this clone. The chain has TRBV7-3 and TRBJ2-2; TRBD2 is a possible D gene (5 bases). Germline CDR1 and CDR2: SGHTA and FQGTGA. V lost 5 bases to trimming and J lost 5 bases, with 21 bases between them. The CDR3 spans 17 residues. The CDR3 spells CASSLSPRGEGTGELFF. The CDR3 DNA reads TGTGCCAGCAGCCTTTCCCCCCGGGGAGAAGGAACCGGGGAGCTGTTTTTT.

This clone counts as medium-sized (0.01 to 0.1%). The rearrangement links TRBV12-3 or TRBV12-4 to TRBJ2-7, with D perhaps TRBD1 (6 bases). The CDR3 has 13 amino acids. The germline V and J ends were trimmed by 5 bases and 3 bases, with 11 bases remaining between them. The CDR3 spells CASSLDRYYEQYF. CDR3 sequence (DNA): TGTGCCAGCAGTCTGGACAGATACTACGAGCAGTACTTC.

As to this clone: The CDR3 does not close with the conserved phenylalanine or tryptophan, likely indicating a read error. The V call is TRBV27, the J call TRBJ2-7; D is ambiguous. The CDR3 runs 11 residues. The ends were cut back, 4 bases at V and 6 bases at J, with 7 bases in the middle. Germline V gene lookup returns CDR1 MNHEY and CDR2 SMNVEV (reference sequence). The CDR3 loop reads CASSSGSEQYS. CDR3 nucleotide sequence: TGTGCCAGCAGTTCGGGTAGCGAGCAGTACTCC.

Sample share makes this clone medium-sized. Other DNA sequences of this sample code for an identical CDR3. The CDR3 here is CASSKREGRETQYF. CDR3 DNA sequence: TGTGCCAGTAGTAAGCGGGAGGGCCGGGAGACCCAGTACTTC. The chain joins TRBV19 to TRBJ2-5; the match to TRBD2 covers 10 bases. Germline CDR1 and CDR2: LNHDA and SQIVND (reference sequence). V lost 4 bases, J lost 5 bases, and 4 bases stayed unmatched. The CDR3 has 14 residues.